The sequence of this T cell receptor beta chain was determined in a study of blood T cell repertoires in COVID-19. Trimming left V 5 bases short and J 5 bases short, with 10 bases between. CDR1 is LGHNT and CDR2 is FRNRAP in the germline V gene. This CDR3 is 12 amino acids long. Libraries were prepared by immunoSEQ multiplex PCR; TCRdb keeps only in-frame clonotypes and omits some of them. The sample shows a few hundred thousand clones, 88% of them seen only once. Sequenced sample: PBMCs or T cells enriched from blood (not recorded which). The receptor was derived from a woman aged 40 to 50 who had recovered from COVID-19. The J gene is TRBJ2-7, the V gene TRBV12-5; D uncertain. In DNA form, the CDR3 reads TGTGCTAGTGGTCCAGAGGCGAACGAGCAGTACTTC. Amino acids: CASGPEANEQYF.